The rows below give T cell receptor beta chains drawn from one sample of a study of T cells in localized non-small cell lung cancer. Only in-frame clones appear in the TCRdb table, and some are missing; sequencing was by immunoSEQ multiplex PCR. The table lists under 2,500 clones, 25% to 40% of them singletons. The input for sequencing was normal lung tissue next to the tumor, taken before any cancer treatment. The source is a male donor older than 55 with stage I squamous cell lung carcinoma. Both conserved end residues are part of each CDR3. Each record gives: clone size, V gene, D gene, J gene, CDR3 protein, CDR3 DNA. D genes are given only for firm matches. The size of a clone is reported for some rows only, either as once, few or many, or as a class for expanded clones.

clone_size: few; v_call: TRBV19; d_call: TRBD1; j_call: TRBJ1-1; cdr3_aa: CASSSGTGLLNTEAFF; cdr3_nt: TGTGCCAGTAGTTCGGGGACAGGGTTGTTGAACACTGAAGCTTTCTTT
clone_size: -; v_call: TRBV5-1; d_call: -; j_call: TRBJ2-1; cdr3_aa: CASSLEASSYNEQFF; cdr3_nt: TGCGCCAGCAGCTTGGAAGCGAGCTCCTACAATGAGCAGTTCTTC
clone_size: -; v_call: TRBV5-1; d_call: -; j_call: TRBJ1-2; cdr3_aa: CASSLGLQSTYGYTF; cdr3_nt: TGCGCCAGCAGCTTGGGGTTGCAGTCAACTTATGGCTACACCTTC
clone_size: -; v_call: TRBV5-1; d_call: -; j_call: TRBJ1-6; cdr3_aa: CASSLDTSYNSPLHF; cdr3_nt: TGCGCCAGCAGCTTGGACACGAGCTATAATTCACCCCTCCACTTT
clone_size: few; v_call: TRBV19; d_call: TRBD2; j_call: TRBJ2-7; cdr3_aa: CASSIVAGAYEQYF; cdr3_nt: TGTGCCAGTAGTATTGTAGCGGGAGCTTACGAGCAGTACTTC
clone_size: few; v_call: TRBV29-1; d_call: -; j_call: TRBJ2-5; cdr3_aa: CSVDRDTGSETQYF; cdr3_nt: TGCAGCGTCGACCGGGACACGGGCTCAGAGACCCAGTACTTC
clone_size: -; v_call: TRBV18; d_call: TRBD1; j_call: TRBJ1-2; cdr3_aa: CASSPEAGGIYGYTF; cdr3_nt: TGTGCCAGCTCGCCCGAGGCAGGGGGTATCTATGGCTACACCTTC
clone_size: -; v_call: TRBV19; d_call: -; j_call: TRBJ1-2; cdr3_aa: CASSIGRYYGYTF; cdr3_nt: TGTGCCAGTAGTATAGGCAGATACTATGGCTACACCTTC
clone_size: -; v_call: TRBV10-2; d_call: TRBD2; j_call: TRBJ2-6; cdr3_aa: CASSEQAGASGANVLTF; cdr3_nt: TGCGCCAGCAGTGAACAAGCGGGGGCCTCTGGGGCCAACGTCCTGACTTTC
clone_size: medium-sized; v_call: TRBV28; d_call: TRBD2; j_call: TRBJ2-1; cdr3_aa: CASSGTSTGSYNEQFF; cdr3_nt: TGTGCCAGCAGTGGGACTAGCACGGGCTCCTACAATGAGCAGTTCTTC
clone_size: few; v_call: TRBV6-4; d_call: -; j_call: TRBJ1-4; cdr3_aa: CASSSGGLEVEKLFF; cdr3_nt: TGTGCCAGCAGCTCCGGGGGGTTGGAGGTCGAAAAACTGTTTTTT
clone_size: -; v_call: TRBV19; d_call: -; j_call: TRBJ2-2; cdr3_aa: CASSNPNTGELFF; cdr3_nt: TGTGCCAGTAGTAACCCGAACACCGGGGAGCTGTTTTTT
clone_size: -; v_call: TRBV9; d_call: -; j_call: TRBJ2-5; cdr3_aa: CASSLSPSGETQYF; cdr3_nt: TGTGCCAGCAGCTTAAGCCCCAGTGGTGAGACCCAGTACTTC
clone_size: large; v_call: TRBV18; d_call: -; j_call: TRBJ1-1; cdr3_aa: CASSPGPQDLTEAFF; cdr3_nt: TGTGCCAGCTCACCTGGGCCCCAGGACCTAACTGAAGCTTTCTTT
clone_size: -; v_call: TRBV25-1; d_call: TRBD2; j_call: TRBJ2-3; cdr3_aa: CASGRLAGSTDTQYF; cdr3_nt: TGTGCCAGCGGGAGACTAGCGGGAAGCACAGATACGCAGTATTTT
clone_size: -; v_call: TRBV29-1; d_call: -; j_call: TRBJ2-1; cdr3_aa: CSARADSYNEQFF; cdr3_nt: TGCAGCGCCCGGGCAGACTCCTACAATGAGCAGTTCTTC
clone_size: -; v_call: TRBV30; d_call: TRBD1; j_call: TRBJ1-1; cdr3_aa: CAWGTGGRGTEAFF; cdr3_nt: TGTGCCTGGGGGACAGGGGGCAGGGGCACTGAAGCTTTCTTT
clone_size: -; v_call: TRBV6-8; d_call: -; j_call: TRBJ2-7; cdr3_aa: CATVSSSYEQYF; cdr3_nt: TGTGCCACTGTGTCGAGCTCCTACGAGCAGTACTTC
clone_size: medium-sized; v_call: TRBV11-3; d_call: TRBD1; j_call: TRBJ2-3; cdr3_aa: CASSLRSGGLDTQYF; cdr3_nt: TGTGCCAGCAGCTTAAGGTCAGGGGGTTTAGATACGCAGTATTTT
clone_size: few; v_call: TRBV6-8; d_call: -; j_call: TRBJ1-6; cdr3_aa: CASSLGLASGSPPHF; cdr3_nt: TGTGCCAGCAGTTTAGGGTTGGCTAGTGGTTCACCCCCCCACTTT
clone_size: medium-sized; v_call: TRBV11-3; d_call: TRBD2; j_call: TRBJ2-5; cdr3_aa: CASSLSGTRIGETQYF; cdr3_nt: TGTGCCAGCAGCCTATCCGGGACTAGAATAGGGGAGACCCAGTACTTC
clone_size: -; v_call: TRBV7-2; d_call: TRBD1; j_call: TRBJ2-2; cdr3_aa: CASSPIGQGSRTGELFF; cdr3_nt: TGTGCCAGCAGCCCTATCGGACAGGGGAGTAGAACCGGGGAGCTGTTTTTT